The 19 T cell receptor beta chains presented below share a single source sample, sequenced in a study of OX40 agonist ivuxolimab in advanced cancers. Repertoires were generated with immunoSEQ multiplex PCR, while TCRdb's copy carries only in-frame clones and drops some. The table records roughly 53,000 clones, approximately 84% of them present only once. Specimen: CD4+ or CD8+ T cells sorted from blood, collected in a trial of the OX40 agonist ivuxolimab. The receptor set was obtained from an adult with an advanced solid tumor such as melanoma, head and neck, liver or kidney cancer.

V usage is TRBV2 and J usage is TRBJ1-3, with TRBD1 matching 12 bases. This CDR3 spans 15 amino acids. J was trimmed by 6 bases and V by 5 bases; bases with no gene match: 5. Per the germline V gene, CDR1 is SNHLY and CDR2 is FYNNEI. The CDR3 reads CASSRDRGPENTIYF. CDR3 bases: TGTGCCAGCAGTAGGGACAGGGGGCCTGAAAACACCATATATTTT.

The chain joins TRBV18 to TRBJ2-2; D is unclear. The CDR3 length is 14 residues. The V end lost 2 bases, the J end lost 3 bases, and 7 bases lay between the germline ends. Germline loops: CDR1 KGHSH, CDR2 LQKENI. CDR3 sequence (DNA): TGTGCCAGCTCACCAGGCGGAGACACCGGGGAGCTGTTTTTT. It encodes CASSPGGDTGELFF.

This clone was seen only once. This rearrangement joins TRBV14 to TRBJ1-2; D is ambiguous. Germline V gene lookup returns CDR1 SGHDN and CDR2 FVKESK. With 4 bases removed from V and 10 bases from J, the gap between germline ends came to 16 bases. The CDR3 covers 13 residues. The CDR3 sequence is CASSPGWGRNYTF. The CDR3 DNA is TGTGCCAGCAGCCCTGGGTGGGGAAGGAACTACACCTTC.

The chain carries TRBV7-9 and TRBJ2-2, with TRBD2 identical over 8 bases. Germline CDR1 is SEHNR and CDR2 is FQNEAQ (reference sequence). V was clipped by 7 bases and J by 6 bases; unmatched bases: 10. This CDR3 is 15 amino acids long. The CDR3 DNA is TGTGCCAGCATCCCGGGACTAGAAGTGTCCGGGGAGCTGTTTTTT. It codes for CASIPGLEVSGELFF.

The genes are TRBV30 and TRBJ2-3; 7 bases fit TRBD2. The CDR3 consists of 15 residues. Germline loops: CDR1 GTSNPN, CDR2 SVGIG (reference sequence). With 5 bases clipped from V and 5 bases from J, the junction kept 13 bases outside the gene matches. The CDR3 is CAWQGGRGGGDTQYF. The CDR3 DNA follows: TGTGCCTGGCAAGGAGGGCGGGGCGGGGGAGATACGCAGTATTTT.

The V and J genes are TRBV7-9 and TRBJ1-4; D is ambiguous. Germline assignment: CDR1 SEHNR and CDR2 FQNEAQ (reference sequence). Trimming cost V 5 bases and J 2 bases, with 12 bases left between them. The CDR3 is 15 residues long. This chain's CDR3 is CASSPLGITNEKLFF. CDR3 sequence (DNA): TGTGCCAGCAGCCCCCTAGGAATTACTAATGAAAAACTGTTTTTT.

The J gene is TRBJ2-3, the V gene TRBV6-1, with D perhaps matching TRBD1 or TRBD2 (5 bases each). V lost 2 bases and J lost 2, with 14 bases in between. CDR1 is MNHNS, CDR2 SASEGT, per germline. The CDR3 sequence is 16 residues long. CDR3 in amino acids: CASSEIGDRLTDTQYF. The DNA of the CDR3 is TGTGCCAGCAGTGAAATTGGGGACCGGCTCACAGATACGCAGTATTTT.

The genes are TRBV18 and TRBJ2-1; no firm D call. The V end lost 2 bases, the J end lost 1 base, and 9 bases lay between the germline ends. CDR3 length equals 15 residues. Germline V gives CDR1 KGHSH, CDR2 LQKENI. CDR3 in DNA: TGTGCCAGCTCACCAGGGGTACGGTCCTACAATGAGCAGTTCTTC. As protein: CASSPGVRSYNEQFF.

The J gene is TRBJ1-1, the V gene TRBV7-3; TRBD1 aligns across 10 bases. CDR3 length: 14 residues. Germline V gene data show CDR1 as SGHTA and CDR2 as FQGTGA. V was clipped by 5 bases and J by 3 bases; unmatched bases: 3. The CDR3 is CASSTGQGDTEAFF. Written as DNA, the CDR3 is TGTGCCAGCAGCACTGGACAGGGGGACACTGAAGCTTTCTTT.

This chain uses TRBV28 with TRBJ2-7, with 11 bases that match TRBD2. This CDR3 has 14 amino acids. The germline gives CDR1 MDHEN, CDR2 SYDVKM. J gave up 7 bases and V 5 bases, and 7 bases lay outside the gene matches. In nucleotides, the CDR3 is TGTGCCAGCAGTCCACCTAGCGGGGGGAGGGAGCAGTACTTC. This translates into CASSPPSGGREQYF.

The chain uses TRBV6-5 and TRBJ2-7; D is unresolved. Germline CDR1 MNHEY, CDR2 SVGAGI. Trimming removed 5 bases at V and 5 bases at J, with 10 bases between. The CDR3 has 12 amino acids. The CDR3 spells CASSEFGDEQYF. The CDR3 bases are TGTGCCAGCAGTGAATTTGGGGACGAGCAGTACTTC.

The gene calls are TRBV30 and TRBJ2-3; TRBD2 agrees at 8 bases. Losses at the gene ends were 3 bases for V and 3 bases for J; bases not matched to a gene: 11. This CDR3 contains 16 residues. Germline-derived CDR1 and CDR2 are GTSNPN and SVGIG (reference sequence). CDR3 nucleotide sequence: TGTGCCTGGAGAGTCCGGGGGGGTCAGAGGACAGATACGCAGTATTTT. Translation gives CAWRVRGGQRTDTQYF.

This chain joins TRBV4-1 and TRBJ2-2, with D perhaps matching TRBD1 or TRBD2 (5 bases each). The length of the CDR3 is 15 residues. CDR1 and CDR2 (germline): MGHRA, YSYEKL. Trimming took 2 bases from V and 5 from J, leaving 12 bases between them. CDR3 nucleotide sequence: TGCGCCAGCAGCCAATGGGGGACCGGGACCGGGGAGCTGTTTTTT. This translates into CASSQWGTGTGELFF.

The chain joins TRBV18 to TRBJ2-1, with a tentative D call TRBD1 (5 bases). The CDR3 loop spans 16 amino acids. V lost 2 bases and J 0 bases, leaving 11 bases between the germline ends. CDR1 KGHSH and CDR2 LQKENI come from the germline V gene. The CDR3, as DNA: TGTGCCAGCTCACCAGAGCAGGGAAGCTCCTACAATGAGCAGTTCTTC. Translated, it gives CASSPEQGSSYNEQFF.

The chain uses TRBV5-6 and TRBJ1-2; 9 bases are a match to TRBD1. CDR1 is SGHDT, CDR2 YYEEEE, per germline. The CDR3 is 16 amino acids. With 4 bases clipped from V and 1 base from J, the junction kept 8 bases outside the gene matches. CDR3 in amino acids: CASSGTGRDFNYGYTF. CDR3 nucleotides: TGTGCCAGCAGCGGGACAGGGAGGGACTTTAACTATGGCTACACCTTC.

The rearrangement joins TRBV7-9 to TRBJ1-1, with D unclear. With 2 bases removed from V and 5 bases from J, the gap between germline ends came to 15 bases. Germline CDR1 and CDR2: SEHNR and FQNEAQ (reference sequence). This CDR3 comprises 15 residues. CDR3 loop: CASSLTARRGTEAFF. Here the CDR3 DNA reads TGTGCCAGCAGCTTAACAGCTCGGCGAGGGACTGAAGCTTTCTTT.

The chain joins TRBV15 to TRBJ2-7; the match to TRBD1 covers 8 bases. Germline V gene data show CDR1 as LNHNV and CDR2 as YYDKDF (reference sequence). V was clipped by 0 bases and J by 4 bases; unmatched bases: 14. The CDR3 consists of 18 residues. CDR3 in amino acids: CATSREAFRAGGLYEQYF. In DNA form, the CDR3 reads TGTGCCACCAGCAGAGAGGCCTTCCGGGCAGGGGGCTTGTACGAGCAGTACTTC. Full variable domain (outside the CDR3, taken from reference TRBV15 and TRBJ2-7): DAMVIQNPRYQVTQFGKPVTLSCSQTLNHNVMYWYQQKSSQAPKLLFHYYDKDFNNEADTPDNFQSRRPNTSFCFLDIRSPGLGDTAMYLCATSREAFRAGGLYEQYFGPGTRLTVT.

The chain combines TRBV6-6 with TRBJ2-1, with 9 bases that match TRBD1. Germline loops: CDR1 MNHNY, CDR2 SVGAGI (reference sequence). The CDR3 is made up of 16 amino acids. Losses at the gene ends were 6 bases for V and 2 bases for J; bases not matched to a gene: 8. CDR3 nucleotides: TGTGCCAGCAGGGACCGACAGGGGGTTACCTACAATGAGCAGTTCTTC. It is translated as CASRDRQGVTYNEQFF.

This rearrangement joins TRBV10-2 to TRBJ1-2; TRBD1 is a possible D gene (5 bases). Trimming stripped 8 bases from V and 7 bases from J, with 23 bases between. CDR3 length equals 15 residues. Germline-derived CDR1 and CDR2 are WSHSY and SAAADI. The CDR3 sequence is CASAGREPISRGYTF. CDR3 coding DNA: TGCGCCAGCGCCGGCAGGGAACCTATTTCTCGTGGCTACACCTTC.